The 5 T cell receptor beta chains reported below all come from one sample, sequenced in a study of blood T cell repertoires in COVID-19. Repertoires were generated with immunoSEQ multiplex PCR, while TCRdb's copy carries only in-frame clones and drops some. Altogether about 140,000 clones are present, less than 90% being singletons, with the ten largest covering roughly 2.5%. The source material was peripheral blood. The source is a human donor with COVID-19, enrolled during active disease. The donor label of this sample is uncertain.

The chain recombines TRBV5-1 with TRBJ2-1; 8 positions match TRBD2. The CDR3 runs 16 residues. Germline V gene data show CDR1 as SGHRS and CDR2 as YFSETQ. The V segment lost 4 bases and the J segment 5 bases; nucleotides outside the gene matches: 11. The CDR3: CASSGTGGPPNNEQFF. The CDR3 DNA reads as TGCGCCAGCAGCGGGACGGGGGGGCCGCCCAACAATGAGCAGTTCTTC.

This chain uses TRBV5-5 with TRBJ1-2; D might be TRBD1 (6 bases). This CDR3 contains 14 residues. Germline V gene lookup returns CDR1 SGHKS and CDR2 YYEKEE (reference sequence). V lost 4 bases, J lost 4 bases, and 14 bases lay in between. The CDR3 protein is CASSDYRVSYGYTF. Here the CDR3 DNA reads TGTGCCAGCAGCGACTACAGGGTTAGCTATGGCTACACCTTC.

This clone was seen only once. The V gene is TRBV5-1, the J gene TRBJ1-2, with D maybe TRBD1 (6 bases). Germline V gives CDR1 SGHRS, CDR2 YFSETQ. The length of the CDR3 is 14 residues. Trimming left V 4 bases short and J 0 bases short, with 10 bases between. CDR3 DNA: TGCGCCAGCAGCCCGGGACAAACTAACTATGGCTACACCTTC. Translating it yields CASSPGQTNYGYTF.

The CDR3 reads CASSTTEGEAFF. CDR3 coding DNA: TGTGCCAGTAGTACGACAGAAGGCGAAGCTTTCTTT. The gene calls are TRBV19 and TRBJ1-1; D may be TRBD1 (5 bases). Trimming removed 4 bases from V and 8 bases from J, with 11 bases in between. This CDR3 contains 12 residues. CDR1 and CDR2 (germline): LNHDA, SQIVND (reference sequence).

The chain employs TRBV12-3 or TRBV12-4 and TRBJ2-5, with a tentative D call TRBD1 (6 bases). V gave up 5 bases and J gave up 4 bases, with 11 bases separating them. This CDR3 is built from 13 residues. This chain's CDR3 is CASSPRGGETQYF. CDR3 sequence (DNA): TGTGCCAGCAGTCCTCGAGGGGGAGAGACCCAGTACTTC.